This T cell receptor beta chain originates from a study of cytomegalovirus exposure and HLA in healthy donors. With 60 Vbeta and 13 Jbeta primers, the PCR was carried out. Only in-frame clones appear in the TCRdb table, and some are missing; sequencing was by immunoSEQ multiplex PCR. The profile shows about 220,000 clones, approximately 82% of them singletons. This clone was seen once. The CDR3 has 14 amino acids. Trimming took 4 bases from V and 8 from J, leaving 18 bases between them. Germline lookup yields CDR1 SGHNT and CDR2 YYREEE (reference sequence). This clonotype was sampled from a man aged 18 to 35 in good health and CMV-seronegative. Sequenced input: PBMCs. V and J are TRBV5-4 and TRBJ1-2; no clear D gene. CDR3 in DNA: TGTGCCAGCAGCGTGTCCGGGTCCCCGCGGGGCTACACCTTC. It encodes CASSVSGSPRGYTF.